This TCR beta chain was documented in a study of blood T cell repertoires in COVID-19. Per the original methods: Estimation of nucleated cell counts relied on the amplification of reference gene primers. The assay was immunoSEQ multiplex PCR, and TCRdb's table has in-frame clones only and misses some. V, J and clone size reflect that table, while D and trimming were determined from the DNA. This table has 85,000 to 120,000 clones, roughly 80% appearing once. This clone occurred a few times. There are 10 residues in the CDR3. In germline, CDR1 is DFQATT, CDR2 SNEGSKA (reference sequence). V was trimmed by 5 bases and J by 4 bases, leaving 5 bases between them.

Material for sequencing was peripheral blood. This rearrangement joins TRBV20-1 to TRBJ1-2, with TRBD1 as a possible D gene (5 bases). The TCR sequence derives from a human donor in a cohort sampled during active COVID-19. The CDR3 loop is CSADSYGYTF. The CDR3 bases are TGCAGTGCTGACAGCTATGGCTACACCTTC.